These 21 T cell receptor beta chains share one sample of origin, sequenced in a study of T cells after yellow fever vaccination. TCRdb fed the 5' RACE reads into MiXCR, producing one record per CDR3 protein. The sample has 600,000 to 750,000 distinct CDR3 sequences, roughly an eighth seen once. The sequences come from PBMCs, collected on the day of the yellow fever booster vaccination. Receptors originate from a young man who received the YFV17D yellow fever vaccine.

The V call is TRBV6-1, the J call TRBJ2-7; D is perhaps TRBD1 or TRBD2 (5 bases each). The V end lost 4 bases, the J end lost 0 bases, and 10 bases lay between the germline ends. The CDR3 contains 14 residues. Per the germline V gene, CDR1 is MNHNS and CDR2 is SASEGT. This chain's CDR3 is CASSGGPSSYEQYF. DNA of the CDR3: TGTGCCAGCAGTGGGGGACCTAGCTCCTACGAGCAGTACTTC.

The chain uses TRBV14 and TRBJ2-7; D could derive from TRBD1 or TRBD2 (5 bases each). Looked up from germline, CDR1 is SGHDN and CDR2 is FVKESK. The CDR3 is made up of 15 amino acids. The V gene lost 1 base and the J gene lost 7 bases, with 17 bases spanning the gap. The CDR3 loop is CASSQGGARMGEQYF. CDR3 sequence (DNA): TGTGCCAGCAGCCAAGGAGGGGCCCGAATGGGGGAGCAGTACTTC. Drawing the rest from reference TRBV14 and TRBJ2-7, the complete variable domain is EAGVTQFPSHSVIEKGQTVTLRCDPISGHDNLYWYRRVMGKEIKFLLHFVKESKQDESGMPNNRFLAERTGGTYSTLKVQPAELEDSGVYFCASSQGGARMGEQYFGPGTRLTVT.

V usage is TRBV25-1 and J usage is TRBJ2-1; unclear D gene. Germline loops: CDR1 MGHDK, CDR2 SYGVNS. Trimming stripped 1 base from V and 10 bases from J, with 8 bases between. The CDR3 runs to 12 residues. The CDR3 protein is CASSESIGEQFF. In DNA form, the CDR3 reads TGTGCCAGCAGTGAATCGATTGGAGAGCAGTTCTTC.

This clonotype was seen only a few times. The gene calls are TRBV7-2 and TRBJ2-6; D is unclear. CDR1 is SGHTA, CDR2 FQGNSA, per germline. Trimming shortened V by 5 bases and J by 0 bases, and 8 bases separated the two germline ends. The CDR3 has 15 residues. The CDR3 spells CASSQSVSGANVLTF. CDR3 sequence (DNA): TGTGCCAGCAGCCAGAGCGTCTCTGGGGCCAACGTCCTGACTTTC.

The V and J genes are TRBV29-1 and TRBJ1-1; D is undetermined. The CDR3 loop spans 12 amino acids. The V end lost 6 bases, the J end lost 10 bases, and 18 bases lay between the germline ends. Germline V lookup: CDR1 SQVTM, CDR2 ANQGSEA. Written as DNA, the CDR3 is TGCAGCGTCCAGCCACTAGGTATGCGAGCTTTCTTT. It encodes CSVQPLGMRAFF.

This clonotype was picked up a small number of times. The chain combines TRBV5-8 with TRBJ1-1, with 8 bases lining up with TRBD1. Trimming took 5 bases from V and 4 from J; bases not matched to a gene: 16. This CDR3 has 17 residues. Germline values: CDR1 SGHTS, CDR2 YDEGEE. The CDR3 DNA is TGTGCCAGCAGTACCCCAGGGGGCGGAAATGCGGGCACTGAAGCTTTCTTT. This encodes CASSTPGGGNAGTEAFF. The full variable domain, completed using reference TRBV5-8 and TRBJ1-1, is EAGVTQSPTHLIKTRGQQATLRCSPISGHTSVYWYQQALGLGLQFLLWYDEGEERNRGNFPPRFSGRQFPNYSSELNVNALELEDSALYLCASSTPGGGNAGTEAFFGQGTRLTVV.

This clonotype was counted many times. The CDR3 protein is CSAREGQGAILGTQYF. CDR3 in DNA: TGCAGTGCTAGAGAAGGACAGGGGGCAATTTTGGGGACGCAGTATTTT. The chain combines TRBV20-1 with TRBJ2-3, with TRBD1 matching over 11 bases. The junction had 11 bases not matched to a gene; V was cut back by 0 bases and J by 9 bases. The germline CDR1 and CDR2 sequences are DFQATT and SNEGSKA (reference sequence). There are 16 residues in the CDR3.

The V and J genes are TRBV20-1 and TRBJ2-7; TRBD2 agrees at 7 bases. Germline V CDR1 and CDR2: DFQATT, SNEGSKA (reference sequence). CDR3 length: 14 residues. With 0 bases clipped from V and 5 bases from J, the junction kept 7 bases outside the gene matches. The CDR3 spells CSARDGAGDDEQYF. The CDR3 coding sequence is TGCAGTGCTAGAGATGGGGCGGGAGACGACGAGCAGTACTTC.

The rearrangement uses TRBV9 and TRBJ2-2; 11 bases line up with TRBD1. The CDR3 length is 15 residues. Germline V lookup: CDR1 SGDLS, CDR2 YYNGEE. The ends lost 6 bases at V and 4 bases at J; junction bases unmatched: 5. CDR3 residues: CASTGTGGFTGELFF. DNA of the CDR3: TGTGCCAGCACCGGGACAGGGGGTTTCACCGGGGAGCTGTTTTTT.

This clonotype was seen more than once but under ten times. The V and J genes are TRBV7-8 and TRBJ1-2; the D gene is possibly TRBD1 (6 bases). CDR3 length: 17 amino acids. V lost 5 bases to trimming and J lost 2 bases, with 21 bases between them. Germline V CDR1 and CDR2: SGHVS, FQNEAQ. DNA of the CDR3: TGTGCCAGCAGCCCTATACGCGTGGTAGGGGGGAACTATGGCTACACCTTC. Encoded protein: CASSPIRVVGGNYGYTF.

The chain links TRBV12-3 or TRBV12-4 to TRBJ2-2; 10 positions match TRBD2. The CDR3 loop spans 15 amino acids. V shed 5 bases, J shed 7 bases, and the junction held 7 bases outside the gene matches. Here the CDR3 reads CASSRSGRASGELFF. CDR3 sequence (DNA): TGTGCCAGCAGTCGAAGCGGGAGGGCCAGCGGGGAGCTGTTTTTT.

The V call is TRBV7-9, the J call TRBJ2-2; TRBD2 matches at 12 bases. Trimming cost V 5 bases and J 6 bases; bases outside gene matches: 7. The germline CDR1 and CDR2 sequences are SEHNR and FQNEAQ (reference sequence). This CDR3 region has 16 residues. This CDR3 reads CASSARLAGDAGELFF. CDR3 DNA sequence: TGTGCCAGCAGCGCGCGACTAGCGGGAGATGCCGGGGAGCTGTTTTTT.

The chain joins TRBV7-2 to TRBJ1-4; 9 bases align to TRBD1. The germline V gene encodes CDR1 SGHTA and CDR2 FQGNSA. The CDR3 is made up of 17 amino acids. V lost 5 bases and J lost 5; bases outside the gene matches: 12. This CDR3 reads CASSIGSGTGPNEKLFF. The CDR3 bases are TGTGCCAGCAGCATTGGTTCCGGGACAGGGCCGAATGAAAAACTGTTTTTT.

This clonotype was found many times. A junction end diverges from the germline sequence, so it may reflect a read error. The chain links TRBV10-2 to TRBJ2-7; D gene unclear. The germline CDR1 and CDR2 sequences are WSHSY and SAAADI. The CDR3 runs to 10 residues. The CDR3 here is CASSDYEQYF. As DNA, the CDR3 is TGTGCCAGCAGTGACTACGAGCAGTACTTC.

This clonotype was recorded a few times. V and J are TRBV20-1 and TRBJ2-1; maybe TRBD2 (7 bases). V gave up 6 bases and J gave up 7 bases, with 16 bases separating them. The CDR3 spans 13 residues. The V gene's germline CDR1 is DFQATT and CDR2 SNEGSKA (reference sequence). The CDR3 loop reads CSAQRGRVNEQFF. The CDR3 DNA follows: TGCAGTGCCCAAAGGGGGAGGGTAAATGAGCAGTTCTTC.

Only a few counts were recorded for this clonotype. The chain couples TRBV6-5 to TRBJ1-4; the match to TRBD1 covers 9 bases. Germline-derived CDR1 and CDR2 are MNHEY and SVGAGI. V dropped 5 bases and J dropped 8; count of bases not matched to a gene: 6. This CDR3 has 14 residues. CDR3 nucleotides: TGTGCCAGCAGTACTCGGACAGGGGCAGAAAAACTGTTTTTT. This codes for CASSTRTGAEKLFF.

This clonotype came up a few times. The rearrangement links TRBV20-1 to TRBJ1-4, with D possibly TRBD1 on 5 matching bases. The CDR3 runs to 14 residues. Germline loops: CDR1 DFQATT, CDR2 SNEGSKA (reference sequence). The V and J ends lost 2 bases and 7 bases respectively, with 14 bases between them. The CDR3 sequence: CSARRTGGIEKLFF. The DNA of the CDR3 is TGCAGTGCTAGAAGGACCGGGGGGATTGAAAAACTGTTTTTT.

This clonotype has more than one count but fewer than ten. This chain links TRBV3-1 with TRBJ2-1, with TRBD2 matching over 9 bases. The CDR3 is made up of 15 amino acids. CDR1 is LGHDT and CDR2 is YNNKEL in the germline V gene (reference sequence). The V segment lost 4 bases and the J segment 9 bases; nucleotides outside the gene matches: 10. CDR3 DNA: TGTGCCAGCAGCCCCTCTGCGGGGGGGTGGGGTGAGCAGTTCTTC. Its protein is CASSPSAGGWGEQFF.

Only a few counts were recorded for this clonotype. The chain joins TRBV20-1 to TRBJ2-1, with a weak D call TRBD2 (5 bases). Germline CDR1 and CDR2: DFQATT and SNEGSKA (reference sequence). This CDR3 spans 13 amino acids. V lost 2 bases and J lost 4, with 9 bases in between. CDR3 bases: TGCAGTGCTAGACGGACTCCATACAATGAGCAGTTCTTC. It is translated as CSARRTPYNEQFF.

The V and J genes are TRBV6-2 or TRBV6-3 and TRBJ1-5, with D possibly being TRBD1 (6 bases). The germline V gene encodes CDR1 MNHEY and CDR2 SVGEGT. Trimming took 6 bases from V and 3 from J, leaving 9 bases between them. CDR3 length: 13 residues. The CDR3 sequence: CASRRGDNQPQHF. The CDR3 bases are TGTGCCAGCAGAAGGGGGGACAATCAGCCCCAGCATTTT.

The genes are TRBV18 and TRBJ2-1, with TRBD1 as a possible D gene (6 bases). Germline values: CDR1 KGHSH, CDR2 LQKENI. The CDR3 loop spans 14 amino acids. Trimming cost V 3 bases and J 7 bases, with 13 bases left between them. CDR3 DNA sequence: TGTGCCAGCTCACCCGATTTACAGGGAAATGAGCAGTTCTTC. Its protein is CASSPDLQGNEQFF.